The present TCR beta chain was sequenced within a study of memory CD4+ T cells and cytomegalovirus serostatus. CDR1 SGHAT and CDR2 FQNNGV come from the germline V gene. CDR3 size: 15 residues. Trimming removed 2 bases from V and 8 bases from J, with 15 bases in between. Original processing methods: Out-of-frame sequences were removed, leaving 2 million to 2.5 million distinct TCRbeta sequences. Clones were read by immunoSEQ multiplex PCR, and TCRdb kept only the in-frame ones, dropping some. V and J calls and clone size are those listed in that table; D and trimming were worked out from the DNA. The sample includes 50,000 or so clones, approximately 82% seen only once; the top ten take 1.5% to 2%. The sort gate was single viable CD3+CD4+CD8-CD45RO+ cells for memory CD4+ T cells. CMV serostatus came from serum IgG against pp150, pp28, p38, p52.

The sequence was collected from an adult in good health and CMV-seropositive. The chain is built from TRBV11-2 and TRBJ1-4; D unresolved. Sequencing was carried out using memory CD4+ T cells from blood. The CDR3 reads CASSLTPYSYEKLFF. In DNA, the CDR3 is TGTGCCAGCAGCTTAACGCCTTACAGTTACGAAAAACTGTTTTTT.